A selection of T cell receptor beta chains follows, all from one sample in a study of shared clonotypes between healthy human individuals. TCRdb keeps only in-frame clones here, not all; method: immunoSEQ multiplex PCR. The profile shows roughly 2.4 million clones, around 95% of them singletons. What was sequenced was naive CD4+ T cells sorted from blood. These receptors originate from a man between 18 and 35 years old in good health. The CDR3 runs from the conserved cysteine through the conserved F or W. The order of the fields is D gene, J gene, clone size, V gene, CDR3 protein, CDR3 DNA. The D gene is left open where the match is weak. Clone size, where shown, is once, few, many, or a class for clones that have expanded.

>NA|TRBJ1-4|NA|TRBV20-1
CSARAEEKLFF
TGCAGTGCTAGAGCTGAGGAAAAACTGTTTTTT
>TRBD1|TRBJ2-5|NA|TRBV28
CASSPLTWTGQETQYF
TGTGCCAGCAGCCCTCTCACCTGGACAGGGCAAGAGACCCAGTACTTC
>NA|TRBJ2-2|NA|TRBV18
CASSPTAWESTGELFF
TGTGCCAGCTCACCCACGGCGTGGGAATCCACCGGGGAGCTGTTTTTT
>TRBD1|TRBJ1-6|NA|TRBV5-1
CASSLDRGQGVGDSPLHF
TGCGCCAGCAGCTTGGACAGGGGGCAAGGCGTAGGCGATTCACCCCTCCACTTT
>TRBD2|TRBJ2-5|once|TRBV5-1
CASSLAGGSGSGETQYF
TGCGCCAGCAGCTTGGCCGGGGGTAGCGGGAGCGGGGAGACCCAGTACTTC
>TRBD2|TRBJ2-7|once|TRBV27
CASSLKVGLAAYEQYF
TGTGCCAGCAGTTTAAAGGTCGGGCTAGCGGCCTACGAGCAGTACTTC
>NA|TRBJ2-7|once|TRBV28
CASSFYSYEQYF
TGTGCCAGCAGTTTCTATTCCTACGAGCAGTACTTC
>NA|TRBJ1-4|once|TRBV28
CASSGGGPLNEKLFF
TGTGCCAGCAGCGGCGGGGGTCCACTTAATGAAAAACTGTTTTTT
>NA|TRBJ2-7|NA|TRBV5-4
CASSLGVGASYEQYF
TGTGCCAGCAGCTTGGGTGTGGGGGCGTCTTACGAGCAGTACTTC
>NA|TRBJ1-2|few|TRBV11-2
CASSSSSPYGYTF
TGTGCCAGCAGCTCCTCGAGTCCCTATGGCTACACCTTC
>NA|TRBJ1-1|NA|TRBV6-6
CASSYSQGEAFF
TGTGCCAGCAGTTACTCCCAGGGGGAAGCTTTCTTT
>NA|TRBJ1-1|NA|TRBV19
CASSIVQYTEAFF
TGTGCCAGTAGTATAGTTCAGTACACTGAAGCTTTCTTT
>NA|TRBJ2-5|NA|TRBV5-4
CASSFWGAETQYF
TGTGCCAGCAGCTTCTGGGGTGCGGAGACCCAGTACTTC
>NA|TRBJ2-7|NA|TRBV30
CAWSGQGFHPYF
TGTGCCTGGAGTGGCCAGGGCTTTCACCCCTACTTC
>TRBD1|TRBJ1-2|NA|TRBV19
CASSTLGTGGYGYTF
TGTGCCAGTAGCACTCTTGGGACAGGCGGCTATGGCTACACCTTC
>NA|TRBJ2-7|NA|TRBV7-2
CASSFGQKYEQYF
TGTGCCAGCAGCTTTGGGCAGAAATACGAGCAGTACTTC
>NA|TRBJ1-1|NA|TRBV5-1
CASSLGQGGTEAFF
TGCGCCAGCAGCTTGGGGCAGGGAGGCACTGAAGCTTTCTTT
>NA|TRBJ1-3|NA|TRBV11-2
CASSGPTGSGNTIYF
TGTGCCAGCAGCGGCCCGACAGGCTCTGGAAACACCATATATTTT
>TRBD1|TRBJ1-5|NA|TRBV6-6
CASSMDRGEGNQPQHF
TGTGCCAGCAGCATGGACAGGGGGGAGGGCAATCAGCCCCAGCATTTT
>TRBD1|TRBJ1-2|NA|TRBV5-4
CASSLGTGGVPGWHGYTF
TGTGCCAGCAGCTTGGGGACAGGGGGCGTCCCAGGTTGGCATGGCTACACCTTC
>TRBD1|TRBJ1-3|NA|TRBV19
CASSGTGVPGNTIYF
TGTGCCAGTAGTGGAACAGGGGTCCCTGGAAACACCATATATTTT
>NA|TRBJ2-7|few|TRBV4-1
CASSQDLNRDEQYF
TGCGCCAGCAGCCAAGATCTGAACAGGGACGAGCAGTACTTC
>NA|TRBJ1-3|NA|TRBV30
CASSPSGNTIYF
TGTGCCTCGTCACCCTCTGGAAACACCATATATTTT
>NA|TRBJ2-7|NA|TRBV19
CASSPGLPYEQYF
TGTGCCAGTAGTCCGGGACTTCCCTACGAGCAGTACTTC
>NA|TRBJ2-7|NA|TRBV30
CAWSVPRLGIYEQYF
TGTGCCTGGAGTGTACCCAGACTAGGTATATACGAGCAGTACTTC
>NA|TRBJ2-3|NA|TRBV4-1
CASSQGDGRRTDTQYF
TGCGCCAGCAGCCAAGGTGACGGACGTCGCACAGATACGCAGTATTTT
>NA|TRBJ1-2|NA|TRBV4-1
CASSLWLANYGYTF
TGCGCCAGCAGCCTCTGGCTTGCTAACTATGGCTACACCTTC
>NA|TRBJ2-5|NA|TRBV6-4
CASTGGPQETQYF
TGTGCCAGCACCGGGGGGCCCCAAGAGACCCAGTACTTC
>TRBD2|TRBJ2-3|NA|TRBV18
CASSPMMAGVGTDTQYF
TGTGCCAGCTCACCGATGATGGCGGGAGTGGGTACAGATACGCAGTATTTT
>TRBD1|TRBJ2-7|NA|TRBV6-6
CASSRTGPEQYF
TGTGCCAGCAGCCGGACAGGGCCCGAGCAGTACTTC
>TRBD1|TRBJ2-7|NA|TRBV23-1
CASSQGTVGTEEQYF
TGCGCCAGCAGTCAAGGGACAGTGGGAACGGAGGAGCAGTACTTC
>TRBD1|TRBJ2-2|once|TRBV7-2
CASSSGQAANTGELFF
TGTGCCAGCAGCTCGGGACAGGCTGCGAACACCGGGGAGCTGTTTTTT
>NA|TRBJ2-3|NA|TRBV4-3
CASSPDLSGGTDTQYF
TGCGCCAGCAGCCCCGACCTAAGCGGAGGCACAGATACGCAGTATTTT
>TRBD2|TRBJ2-7|NA|TRBV5-1
CASSVGLAGPYEQYF
TGCGCCAGCAGCGTGGGACTAGCGGGGCCCTACGAGCAGTACTTC
>NA|TRBJ1-3|NA|TRBV10-3
CAISVGGWAGNTIYF
TGTGCCATCAGTGTTGGGGGCTGGGCTGGAAACACCATATATTTT
>NA|TRBJ2-1|NA|TRBV30
CAFSGPTPNISSYNEQFF
TGTGCCTTCAGCGGGCCAACCCCCAATATAAGCTCCTACAATGAGCAGTTCTTC
>NA|TRBJ1-2|few|TRBV11-2
CASGNTGTYGYTF
TGTGCCAGCGGAAATACAGGCACTTATGGCTACACCTTC
>NA|TRBJ1-5|NA|TRBV19
CASSIVGDNQPQHF
TGTGCCAGTAGTATAGTGGGGGACAATCAGCCCCAGCATTTT
>TRBD2|TRBJ2-5|NA|TRBV15
CATSRDSGAGGGIRETQYF
TGTGCCACCAGCAGAGATAGCGGAGCGGGAGGGGGAATTAGGGAGACCCAGTACTTC
>NA|TRBJ2-7|once|TRBV18
CASSTTGTEMYEQYF
TGTGCCAGCTCCACAACCGGGACGGAGATGTACGAGCAGTACTTC
>NA|TRBJ1-2|NA|TRBV9
CASSVGRQGGGYTF
TGTGCCAGCAGCGTAGGTCGGCAGGGCGGTGGCTACACCTTC
>TRBD1|TRBJ1-2|NA|TRBV7-9
CASSFGTGFNYGYTF
TGTGCCAGCAGTTTCGGGACAGGGTTTAACTATGGCTACACCTTC
>NA|TRBJ1-5|NA|TRBV6-1
CASSLTENSNQPQHF
TGTGCCAGCAGTCTGACCGAAAATAGCAATCAGCCCCAGCATTTT
>TRBD1|TRBJ2-7|NA|TRBV29-1
CSVDTGTASYEQYF
TGCAGCGTTGATACCGGGACAGCCTCCTACGAGCAGTACTTC
>TRBD2|TRBJ2-5|NA|TRBV7-9
CASSRHGLVGETQYF
TGTGCCAGCAGCCGACACGGACTAGTCGGGGAGACCCAGTACTTC
>NA|TRBJ2-2|NA|TRBV6-5
CASGERGTGELFF
TGTGCCAGCGGAGAGAGAGGCACCGGGGAGCTGTTTTTT
>NA|TRBJ1-2|NA|TRBV30
CAWSVKRENGYTF
TGTGCCTGGAGTGTAAAGAGGGAAAATGGCTACACCTTC
>NA|TRBJ2-5|NA|TRBV19
CASSLIEGETQYF
TGTGCCAGTAGTTTGATCGAGGGAGAGACCCAGTACTTC
>NA|TRBJ2-1|NA|TRBV7-2
CASSFDTSSYNEQFF
TGTGCCAGCAGCTTTGATACGAGCTCCTACAATGAGCAGTTCTTC
>NA|TRBJ1-4|NA|TRBV28
CASSVGTNKEEKLFF
TGTGCCAGCAGTGTAGGGACTAATAAAGAGGAAAAACTGTTTTTT
>TRBD2|TRBJ2-1|NA|TRBV28
CASSLWLAGGYNEQFF
TGTGCCAGCAGTTTATGGTTAGCGGGGGGTTACAATGAGCAGTTCTTC
>NA|TRBJ2-1|NA|TRBV11-1
CASSQTTSWSYNEQFF
TGTGCCAGCAGCCAAACGACGTCATGGTCCTACAATGAGCAGTTCTTC
>NA|TRBJ1-4|NA|TRBV30
CAWSGGANEKLFF
TGTGCCTGGAGCGGGGGGGCTAATGAAAAACTGTTTTTT
>TRBD2|TRBJ2-3|NA|TRBV11-3
CASSSIAGDLTDTQYF
TGTGCCAGCAGCTCGATAGCGGGAGACCTCACAGATACGCAGTATTTT
>TRBD1|TRBJ1-1|NA|TRBV7-9
CASSLAGTGKNTEAFF
TGTGCCAGCAGCTTAGCGGGGACAGGGAAGAACACTGAAGCTTTCTTT
>NA|TRBJ1-6|NA|TRBV5-6
CASSFFSAGSSYNSPLHF
TGTGCCAGCAGCTTTTTTTCAGCCGGAAGCTCCTATAATTCACCCCTCCACTTT
>NA|TRBJ2-7|NA|TRBV2
CASCLIYEQYF
TGTGCCAGTTGTCTCATCTACGAGCAGTACTTC
>NA|TRBJ1-1|once|TRBV18
CASSAIQGFDTEAFF
TGTGCCAGCTCAGCTATCCAGGGCTTTGACACTGAAGCTTTCTTT
>NA|TRBJ2-1|NA|TRBV5-1
CASSLAATDRNEQFF
TGCGCCAGCAGCTTGGCCGCCACCGATCGAAATGAGCAGTTCTTC
>NA|TRBJ2-1|NA|TRBV9
CASSVATLNSRSYNEQFF
TGTGCCAGCAGCGTAGCTACGTTGAACAGCCGCTCCTACAATGAGCAGTTCTTC